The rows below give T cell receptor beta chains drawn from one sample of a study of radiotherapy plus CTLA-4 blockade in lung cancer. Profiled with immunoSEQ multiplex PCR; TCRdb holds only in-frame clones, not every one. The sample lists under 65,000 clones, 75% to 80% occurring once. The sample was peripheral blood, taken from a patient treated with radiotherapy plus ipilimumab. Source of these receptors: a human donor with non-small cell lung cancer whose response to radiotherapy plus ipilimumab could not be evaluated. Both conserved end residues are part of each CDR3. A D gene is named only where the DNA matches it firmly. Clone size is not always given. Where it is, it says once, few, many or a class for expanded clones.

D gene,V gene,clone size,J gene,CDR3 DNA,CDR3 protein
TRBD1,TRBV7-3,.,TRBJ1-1,TGTGCCAGCAGCTTAATACCAGGGGGAACTGAAGCTTTCTTT,CASSLIPGGTEAFF
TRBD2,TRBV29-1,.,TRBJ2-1,TGCAGCGCCGGGAGGACTAGAAATTCCTACAATGAGCAGTTCTTC,CSAGRTRNSYNEQFF
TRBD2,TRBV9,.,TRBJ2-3,TGTGCCAGCAGCGTAGTGTCTAGCGGGAGTGTAGATACGCAGTATTTT,CASSVVSSGSVDTQYF
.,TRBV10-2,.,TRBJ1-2,TGCGCCAGCAGTCAGAAAGCAGGGGATGGAGGCTACACCTTC,CASSQKAGDGGYTF
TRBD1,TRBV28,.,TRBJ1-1,TGTGCCAGCAGGGTCGGGACAGCGGGGAACACTGAAGCTTTCTTT,CASRVGTAGNTEAFF
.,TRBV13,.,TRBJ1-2,TGTGCCAGCAGCTTTCAGGGGCCCGCTAACTATGGCTACACCTTC,CASSFQGPANYGYTF
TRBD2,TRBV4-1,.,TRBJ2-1,TGCGCCAGCAGCCAACTCCTAGCGGGAGATGAGCAGTTCTTC,CASSQLLAGDEQFF
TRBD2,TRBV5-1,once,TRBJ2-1,TGCGCCAGCAGCTCACTGCGGGGGGGGAGCTCCTACAATGAGCAGTTCTTC,CASSSLRGGSSYNEQFF
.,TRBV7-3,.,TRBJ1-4,TGTGCCAGCAGCCCCGGGATGACAACTAATGAAAAACTGTTTTTT,CASSPGMTTNEKLFF
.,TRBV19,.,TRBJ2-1,TGTGCCAGTAGCGTAACGACACACAATGAGCAGTTCTTC,CASSVTTHNEQFF
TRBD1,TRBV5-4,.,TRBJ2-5,TGTGCCAGCAGCTTGCAGGGGGACGAGACCCAGTACTTC,CASSLQGDETQYF
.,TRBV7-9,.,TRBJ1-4,TGTGCCAGCACCGCCGGGGGGGGCGCGAATGAAAAACTGTTTTTT,CASTAGGGANEKLFF
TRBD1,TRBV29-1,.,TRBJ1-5,TGCAGCGTTACACAGGGGAACAATCAGCCCCAGCATTTT,CSVTQGNNQPQHF
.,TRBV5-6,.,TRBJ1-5,TGTGCCAGCAGCTTGGGCGGGTCTAGCAATCAGCCCCAGCATTTT,CASSLGGSSNQPQHF
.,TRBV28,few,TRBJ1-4,TGTGCCAGCAGCACCCCCGGTACTACAGGTGGAAAACTGTTTTTT,CASSTPGTTGGKLFF
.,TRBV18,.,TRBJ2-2,TGTGCCAGCTCACCAAGGGGGGGCCGTGACACCGGGGAGCTGTTTTTT,CASSPRGGRDTGELFF
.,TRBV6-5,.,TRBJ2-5,TGTGCCAGCAGTCCCGGGAGCTACCAAGAGACCCAGTACTTC,CASSPGSYQETQYF
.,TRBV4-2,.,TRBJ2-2,TGTGCCAGCAGCCAAGGGGGTACAGGCAACGGGGAGCTGTTTTTT,CASSQGGTGNGELFF
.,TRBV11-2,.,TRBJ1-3,TGTGCCAGCAGCTACGAGGGAAACACCATATATTTT,CASSYEGNTIYF
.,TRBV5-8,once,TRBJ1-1,TGTGCCAGCAGCTTAGGGACTCTGAACACTGAAGCTTTCTTT,CASSLGTLNTEAFF
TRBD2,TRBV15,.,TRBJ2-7,TGTGCCACCAGCAGAGATCACGGACTAGCGGGGATGTACGAGCAGTACTTC,CATSRDHGLAGMYEQYF
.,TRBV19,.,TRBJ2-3,TGTGCCAGCAAGACGGGGGGCACAGATACGCAGTATTTT,CASKTGGTDTQYF
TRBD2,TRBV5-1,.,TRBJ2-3,TGCGCCAGCTCGGGGACTACTGACACAGATACGCAGTATTTT,CASSGTTDTDTQYF
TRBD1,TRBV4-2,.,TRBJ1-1,TGTGCCAGCAGCCGGTCCGGGACAGCGAACACTGAAGCTTTCTTT,CASSRSGTANTEAFF
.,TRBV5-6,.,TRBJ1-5,TGTGCCAGCAGCCGGACAGAGCCAGGCAATCAGCCCCAGCATTTT,CASSRTEPGNQPQHF
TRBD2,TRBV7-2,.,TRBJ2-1,TGTGCCAGCAGCTTAGAACTAGCGGGGAACAATGAGCAGTTCTTC,CASSLELAGNNEQFF
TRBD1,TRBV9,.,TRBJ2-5,TGTGCCAGCAGCGTAGGAGGGGGCAGCGAGACCCAGTACTTC,CASSVGGGSETQYF
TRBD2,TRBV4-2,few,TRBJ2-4,TGTGCCAGCAGCCAGGATCCCGGGACTATTTACTTC,CASSQDPGTIYF
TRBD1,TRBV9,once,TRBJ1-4,TGTGCCAGCAGCGCCTTTACAGGGGGGGATGAAAAACTGTTTTTT,CASSAFTGGDEKLFF
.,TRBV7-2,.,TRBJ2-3,TGTGCCAGCAGCCCGGGACTTCACACAGATACGCAGTATTTT,CASSPGLHTDTQYF
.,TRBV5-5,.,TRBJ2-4,TGTGCCAGCAGCTTGGATCCGGGGAAAGCCAAAAACATTCAGTACTTC,CASSLDPGKAKNIQYF
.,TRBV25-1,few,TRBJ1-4,TGTGCCAGCACCTCGGGGAATAATGAAAAACTGTTTTTT,CASTSGNNEKLFF
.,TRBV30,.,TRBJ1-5,TGTGCCAGACTAAGAAGGTATGGTAGGTGCCAGCCCCAGCATTTT,CARLRRYGRCQPQHF